The 10 T cell receptor beta chains reported below all come from one sample, sequenced in a study of human T cells and chemical hapten exposure. MiXCR was run by TCRdb on the RACE reads, yielding one entry per CDR3 protein. This sample yields about 190,000 distinct CDR3 sequences, of which about 25% are seen a single time; roughly 2.4% belongs to the top ten. Time point reported: patch test 3, about 24 weeks after DPC sensitization. Regarding treatment: therapeutic diphenylcyclopropenone sensitization with weekly scalp DPC. Sequencing was performed on whole blood, taken in connection with sensitization to the hapten diphenylcyclopropenone (DPC). The receptors were gathered from a woman aged 35 to 49 with alopecia areata. Some clones in this sample may be carry-over from other donors' samples.

The genes are TRBV11-1 and TRBJ1-3, with D maybe TRBD1 (5 bases). V was clipped by 4 bases and J by 0 bases, with 16 bases between them. Looked up from germline, CDR1 is SGHAT and CDR2 is FQDESV (reference sequence). The length of the CDR3 is 17 residues. CDR3 sequence (DNA): TGTGCCAGCAGCTCTACCCGACAGCTACTCTCTGGAAACACCATATATTTT. It is translated as CASSSTRQLLSGNTIYF.

This clonotype was counted only a few times. V and J are TRBV5-6 and TRBJ2-7, with D possibly being TRBD1 (5 bases). Between the trimmed V and J ends, which lost 0 bases and 4 bases, there was a span of 14 bases. This CDR3 has 15 amino acids. The germline V gene has CDR1 SGHDT and CDR2 YYEEEE. This CDR3 is CASSLVGRGAYEQYF. The CDR3 nucleotides read TGTGCCAGCAGCTTGGTAGGACGTGGGGCGTACGAGCAGTACTTC.

The chain is built from TRBV9 and TRBJ2-3; 12 bases match TRBD2. This CDR3 has 16 amino acids. The germline V gene encodes CDR1 SGDLS and CDR2 YYNGEE. Losses at the gene ends were 2 bases for V and 6 bases for J; bases not matched to a gene: 7. The CDR3 coding sequence is TGTGCCAGCAGCGTCTGGACTAGCGGGATATCCGATACGCAGTATTTT. This sequence encodes CASSVWTSGISDTQYF.

This chain uses TRBV28 with TRBJ2-1; 8 bases align to TRBD1. J lost 9 bases, V lost 3 bases, and 10 bases had no gene match. Germline V gene lookup returns CDR1 MDHEN and CDR2 SYDVKM. The CDR3 has 15 residues. CDR3: CASSFPTGGRSEQFF. CDR3 bases: TGTGCCAGCAGTTTTCCCACAGGGGGGAGGAGTGAGCAGTTCTTC. The full variable domain, its missing parts supplied by reference TRBV28 and TRBJ2-1, is DVKVTQSSRYLVKRTGEKVFLECVQDMDHENMFWYRQDPGLGLRLIYFSYDVKMKEKGDIPEGYSVSREKKERFSLILESASTNQTSMYLCASSFPTGGRSEQFFGPGTRLTVL.

Here the CDR3 DNA reads TGTGCCAGCAGCTTCGCGTCAGGTGAGCAGTTCTTC. Protein sequence: CASSFASGEQFF. The chain links TRBV7-2 to TRBJ2-1; no clear D gene. The CDR3 is 12 amino acids. Germline CDR1 reads SGHTA; CDR2 reads FQGNSA. V lost 3 bases to trimming and J lost 9 bases, with 9 bases between them.

This chain links TRBV6-5 with TRBJ1-1; weak D call: TRBD1 (5 bases). The CDR3 runs to 13 residues. V lost 4 bases and J lost 8, with 14 bases in between. Germline values: CDR1 MNHEY, CDR2 SVGAGI. The CDR3 DNA sequence: TGTGCCAGCAGTTCATATGGGGGAATCGAAGCTTTCTTT. Its translation: CASSSYGGIEAFF.

In this sample, this clonotype turned up a few times. One end of the junction is discordant with germline, which a read error may explain. CDR3 coding DNA: TGTGCCAGCAGCTGGGGACAGGGGGAATCTTTCGATGGCTACAACTTC. Protein: CASSWGQGESFDGYNF. The gene calls are TRBV5-4 and TRBJ1-2; TRBD1 agrees at 11 bases. Germline V gene lookup returns CDR1 SGHNT and CDR2 YYREEE (reference sequence). The CDR3 sequence is 16 residues long.

About this clonotype itself: The junction departs from the called germline gene at one end, perhaps through a read error. The CDR3 reads CASSLVGQPQNF. The CDR3 coding sequence is TGTGCCAGCAGCTTAGTGGGTCAGCCCCAGAATTTT. The V call is TRBV7-2, the J call TRBJ1-5; no definite D call. This CDR3 region has 12 residues. Per the germline V gene, CDR1 is SGHTA and CDR2 is FQGNSA.

The rearrangement joins TRBV20-1 to TRBJ2-7; D is possibly TRBD1 (6 bases). V was shortened by 3 bases and J by 7 bases, with 19 bases between the two germline ends. This CDR3 has 14 residues. Germline V gene data show CDR1 as DFQATT and CDR2 as SNEGSKA (reference sequence). The CDR3 DNA reads TGCAGTGCTAGTGGACAGAGCAACTTTTGGGAGCAGTACTTC. Translated: CSASGQSNFWEQYF.

The chain carries TRBV11-1 and TRBJ2-1; D is undetermined. In germline, CDR1 is SGHAT, CDR2 FQDESV (reference sequence). The V end lost 5 bases, the J end lost 7 bases, and 21 bases lay between the germline ends. This CDR3 is 16 amino acids long. The CDR3 sequence: CASSPGNTQSRNEQFF. The CDR3 DNA reads as TGTGCCAGCAGCCCCGGCAATACCCAATCGCGTAATGAGCAGTTCTTC.